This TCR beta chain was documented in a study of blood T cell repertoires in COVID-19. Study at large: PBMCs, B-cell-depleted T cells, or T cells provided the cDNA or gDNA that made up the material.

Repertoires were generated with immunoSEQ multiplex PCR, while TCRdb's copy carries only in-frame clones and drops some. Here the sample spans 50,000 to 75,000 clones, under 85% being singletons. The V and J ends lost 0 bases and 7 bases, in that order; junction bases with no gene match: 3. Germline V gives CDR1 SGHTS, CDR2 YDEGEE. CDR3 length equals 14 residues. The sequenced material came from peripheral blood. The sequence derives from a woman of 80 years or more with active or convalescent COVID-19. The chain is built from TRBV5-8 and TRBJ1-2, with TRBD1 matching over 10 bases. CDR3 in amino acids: CASSLGDRGRGYTF. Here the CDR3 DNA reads TGTGCCAGCAGCTTGGGGGACAGGGGTCGTGGCTACACCTTC.